A selection of T cell receptor beta chains follows, all from one sample in a study of T-cell memory formation after mild COVID-19. TCRdb re-called the 5' RACE reads with MiXCR, one entry per CDR3 protein. In the table there are roughly 620,000 distinct CDR3 sequences, about 20% of which are singletons. The sequenced sample was PBMCs or a T cell subset sorted from them (not recorded which). Receptor source: an adult woman who had mild COVID-19 (a few samples of this study predate the infection). Cell type and time point are not known. Each CDR3 is given with its conserved first and last residue. A D gene is named only where the DNA matches it firmly. A row's size may be missing; if present it is once, few, many or a size class.

CDR3 DNA | CDR3 protein | clone size | V gene | D gene | J gene
TGTGCCAGCAGCTTCGTCAACAATGAGCAGTTCTTC | CASSFVNNEQFF | NA | TRBV7-2 | NA | TRBJ2-1
TGTGCCAGCAGCGCCCGCGGTAGCGGGGGTTACGAGCAGTACTTC | CASSARGSGGYEQYF | NA | TRBV3-1 | TRBD2 | TRBJ2-7
TGCGCCAGCAGCCCTACCGGACAGCGGCCTGAGAACATTCAGTACTTC | CASSPTGQRPENIQYF | NA | TRBV5-1 | NA | TRBJ2-4
TGTGCCAGCAGCGCCGGGACAGGTCGCACAGATACGCAGTATTTT | CASSAGTGRTDTQYF | many | TRBV6-4 | TRBD1 | TRBJ2-3
TGTGCCAGCAGTTCCACTAGCGGGGGCTCCTACGAGCAGTACTTC | CASSSTSGGSYEQYF | NA | TRBV7-2 | TRBD2 | TRBJ2-7
TGTGCCAGCAGCACACCGGACAGGGGGCCCCGTTCTGGGGCCAACGTCCTGACTTTC | CASSTPDRGPRSGANVLTF | NA | TRBV12-3/TRBV12-4 | TRBD1 | TRBJ2-6
TGTGCCAGCAGCAACCTAGACCCGGGCCCCTCTGGAAACACCATATATTTT | CASSNLDPGPSGNTIYF | few | TRBV25-1 | NA | TRBJ1-3
TGTGCCAGCAGCCCCGGGACTAGCGGTCAACGGGGCACAGATACGCAGTATTTT | CASSPGTSGQRGTDTQYF | NA | TRBV6-2/TRBV6-3 | TRBD2 | TRBJ2-3
TGTGCCAGCAAATTGGAGACAGGGGGTTTCTACGAGCAGTACTTC | CASKLETGGFYEQYF | NA | TRBV6-1 | TRBD1 | TRBJ2-7
TGTGCCAGCAGTTTTAGGCAGGGCAACTACAATGAGCAGTTCTTC | CASSFRQGNYNEQFF | few | TRBV12-3/TRBV12-4 | NA | TRBJ2-1
TGTGCCAGCAGCCGGGGAGGAGTCAACTATGGCTACACCTTC | CASSRGGVNYGYTF | NA | TRBV5-6 | NA | TRBJ1-2
TGTGCCAGCAGCACAGGGTATCAAGACACCATATATTTT | CASSTGYQDTIYF | many | TRBV12-3/TRBV12-4 | NA | TRBJ1-3
TGTGCCAGCAGCTTACAGGGACAGGGGTTAAATTCACCCCTCCACTTT | CASSLQGQGLNSPLHF | few | TRBV7-2 | TRBD1 | TRBJ1-6
TGTGCCAGCAGTTTCAGTTTCGCGGGCTACAATGAGCAGTTCTTC | CASSFSFAGYNEQFF | few | TRBV12-3/TRBV12-4 | NA | TRBJ2-1
TGTGCCACCAGCAGAGGCGGGGGACGGGTCCAAGAGACCCAGTACTTC | CATSRGGGRVQETQYF | NA | TRBV15 | TRBD2 | TRBJ2-5
TGTGCCAGCAACCCCACAGGGGCATACTCCTACGAGCAGTACTTC | CASNPTGAYSYEQYF | NA | TRBV7-9 | TRBD1 | TRBJ2-7
TGTGCCAGCATCTTGAGGGGAGCAGGGGGCCCGAACACTGAAGCTTTCTTT | CASILRGAGGPNTEAFF | once | TRBV12-3/TRBV12-4 | TRBD1 | TRBJ1-1
TGTGCCAGCAGCTTACAAGCAGGGAGCAATCAGCCCCAGCATTTT | CASSLQAGSNQPQHF | NA | TRBV7-8 | NA | TRBJ1-5
TGTGCCAGCAGCCGGGTAGCGGGCTACAATGAGCAGTTCTTC | CASSRVAGYNEQFF | few | TRBV14 | TRBD2 | TRBJ2-1
TGTGCCAGCAGTTATGGCTTGACAGGGCCGAGCACTGAAGCTTTCTTT | CASSYGLTGPSTEAFF | NA | TRBV27 | TRBD1 | TRBJ1-1
TGCAGCGTTGTAAGGCATGGGAACACCATATATTTT | CSVVRHGNTIYF | few | TRBV29-1 | NA | TRBJ1-3
TGCGCCAGCAGCCAAGAAGGGGTGGGAGAGACCCAGTACTTC | CASSQEGVGETQYF | few | TRBV4-1 | NA | TRBJ2-5
TGTGCCAGCAGCTTAAGGGACAAGCTGTTTTTT | CASSLRDKLFF | few | TRBV13 | NA | TRBJ1-4
TGTGCCAGCAGCCAAGGTCCCGGGACTAGCGGGGGGGCCGAGACCCAGTACTTC | CASSQGPGTSGGAETQYF | few | TRBV4-2 | TRBD2 | TRBJ2-5
TGTGCCAGCAGTGCAGGACTAGCTGGGTGGGTGACCCAGTACTTC | CASSAGLAGWVTQYF | NA | TRBV12-3/TRBV12-4 | TRBD2 | TRBJ2-5
TGTGCCAGCAGTCCCCGTGGGGATAACATTCAGTACTTC | CASSPRGDNIQYF | few | TRBV14 | NA | TRBJ2-4
TGTGCCAGCAGTGAAGGGGCGGTGGGTGAGCAGTTCTTC | CASSEGAVGEQFF | few | TRBV6-1 | NA | TRBJ2-1
TGTGCCAGCAGCTTAGAACTCCGTCGGGAGGGCAACAATGAGCAGTTCTTC | CASSLELRREGNNEQFF | few | TRBV7-9 | TRBD2 | TRBJ2-1
TGTGCCAGCACCGGGACAATCAACGGGGAGCTGTTTTTT | CASTGTINGELFF | once | TRBV2 | NA | TRBJ2-2
TGCGCCAGCAGCGGGCCCGGGACAGGGGGAACTGAAGCTTTCTTT | CASSGPGTGGTEAFF | few | TRBV5-1 | TRBD1 | TRBJ1-1
TGTGCCACCAGCAGAGTCCAGGGGGCTGTGGATACGCAGTATTTT | CATSRVQGAVDTQYF | few | TRBV15 | TRBD1 | TRBJ2-3
TGCGCCAGCAGCGGGGACATGAACTACGAGCAGTACTTC | CASSGDMNYEQYF | many | TRBV5-1 | NA | TRBJ2-7
TGTGCCAGCAGCTTAGGGACAACCTTCGCTCAAGAGACCCAGTACTTC | CASSLGTTFAQETQYF | NA | TRBV11-2 | NA | TRBJ2-5
TGTGCCAGCAGCTTACTAGCGGGACCGCGCGATACGCAGTATTTT | CASSLLAGPRDTQYF | many | TRBV5-6 | TRBD2 | TRBJ2-3
TGTGCCAGCAGTTTAGACTATTTGGATACGCAGTATTTT | CASSLDYLDTQYF | NA | TRBV12-3/TRBV12-4 | NA | TRBJ2-3
TGTGCCATCAGTGAGTCTGCACTAGCGGGTTGGCCTGATACGCAGTATTTT | CAISESALAGWPDTQYF | medium-sized | TRBV10-3 | TRBD2 | TRBJ2-3
TGTGCCAGCAGCTTAAGAGCGGGAGAAGGAGATACGCAGTATTTT | CASSLRAGEGDTQYF | NA | TRBV13 | TRBD2 | TRBJ2-3
TGTGCCAGCAGCCCCGGGACAGGGGCTTCACCCCTCCACTTT | CASSPGTGASPLHF | few | TRBV7-9 | TRBD1 | TRBJ1-6
TGTGCCAGCAGCTTCGACGACAGGGGCGAGCAGTACTTC | CASSFDDRGEQYF | many | TRBV3-1 | TRBD1 | TRBJ2-7
TGTGCCAGCAGCCAAGCAGCCGGACAGATGAACACTGAAGCTTTCTTT | CASSQAAGQMNTEAFF | NA | TRBV4-2 | NA | TRBJ1-1
TGTGCCAGCAGCACTAGCCCAGAAGCAGATACGCAGTATTTT | CASSTSPEADTQYF | few | TRBV3-1 | NA | TRBJ2-3
TGTGCCAGCAGCCAAGAAGTTAGCACAGATACGCAGTATTTT | CASSQEVSTDTQYF | many | TRBV4-2 | NA | TRBJ2-3
TGTGCCAGTAGGGGGGGGCTGGATCAGCCCCAGCATTTT | CASRGGLDQPQHF | NA | TRBV19 | NA | TRBJ1-5
TGTGCCAGCAGCTTAGTTGGGCTAGCGGGAGGGCCATCGTACAATGAGCAGTTCTTC | CASSLVGLAGGPSYNEQFF | NA | TRBV11-3 | TRBD2 | TRBJ2-1
TGCGCCAGCAGCCAACGGGACAGGGGGCGCGCCGGGGAGCTGTTTTTT | CASSQRDRGRAGELFF | NA | TRBV4-1 | TRBD1 | TRBJ2-2
TGTGCCACAACCGTGGGGCGGGAGTCTTACAATGAGCAGTTCTTC | CATTVGRESYNEQFF | few | TRBV10-3 | TRBD2 | TRBJ2-1